This T cell receptor (beta chain) appears in the sequencing data of a study of vaccination effects on CD4 cells after COVID-19. At the level of the study: Post-vaccine sampling occurred a median 72 days after the second dose. Cultures used around 1.8 million PBMC per well, about 10 IU/ml IL-2 and 10 ug/ml peptides.

A note on this clone: Its antigen remains unidentified.

The CDR3 extends over 17 amino acids. The V end was cut by 10 bases, the J end by 0 bases, with 22 bases between. Germline assignment: CDR1 SNHLY and CDR2 FYNNEI. Investigators separated out CD4+ T cells once around 9 days of culture had passed. Each participant was given two doses of one vaccine (BNT162b2 or mRNA-1273). Generated by immunoSEQ multiplex PCR, the TCRdb table keeps only in-frame clones and is missing some. The repertoire holds about 66,000 clones, with 74% as singletons. The sequenced sample was CD4+ T cells from PBMCs cultured without peptide, obtained after COVID-19 vaccination. This chain links TRBV2 with TRBJ1-3, with D tentatively TRBD1 (6 bases). The sequence derives from a human donor who received a COVID-19 vaccine. Here the CDR3 DNA reads TGTGCCACTAGCCTGACAGGTTTAGGCCTCTCTGGAAACACCATATATTTT. Translating gives CATSLTGLGLSGNTIYF.